Shown below are 32 T cell receptor beta chains from a single sample sequenced in a study of cytomegalovirus exposure and HLA in healthy donors. Primers for the PCR totalled 60 Vbeta and 13 Jbeta. Sequencing used immunoSEQ multiplex PCR; TCRdb keeps in-frame clones, though not all of them. The sample yields 95,000 to 150,000 clones, roughly 80% seen once. Sequencing was performed on PBMCs. The source is a female donor in good health and CMV-seropositive.

For this clone: Other nucleotide sequences from this sample produce the same CDR3. The rearrangement joins TRBV29-1 to TRBJ2-3; TRBD2 aligns across 10 bases. CDR1 is SQVTM and CDR2 is ANQGSEA in the germline V gene. This CDR3 region has 15 residues. The ends lost 3 bases at V and 7 bases at J; junction bases unmatched: 10. CDR3 region: CSVEERAGGPNTQYF. DNA of the CDR3: TGCAGCGTTGAGGAGCGAGCGGGGGGGCCGAATACGCAGTATTTT.

The chain joins TRBV30 to TRBJ1-2, with 10 bases matching TRBD1. Germline CDR1 GTSNPN, CDR2 SVGIG (reference sequence). The CDR3 loop spans 16 amino acids. V gave up 3 bases and J gave up 3 bases; unmatched junction bases: 10. Written as DNA, the CDR3 is TGTGCCTGGAGCGCTCCCGGGACAGGGGTTCACTATGGCTACACCTTC. Translating gives CAWSAPGTGVHYGYTF.

The CDR3 DNA is TGTGCCACCAGCAGAAGGACAGGGGCGGAAGGCTACACCTTC. Protein sequence: CATSRRTGAEGYTF. The chain has TRBV15 and TRBJ1-2; 9 nucleotides align to TRBD1. V trimming: 2 bases; J trimming: 8 bases; junction bases outside the gene matches: 6. CDR3 length: 14 amino acids. Germline V lookup: CDR1 LNHNV, CDR2 YYDKDF (reference sequence).

The chain uses TRBV30 and TRBJ2-1; no clear D. Per the germline V gene, CDR1 is GTSNPN and CDR2 is SVGIG (reference sequence). Trimming cost V 0 bases and J 4 bases, with 10 bases left between them. This CDR3 is built from 14 residues. The CDR3 sequence: CAWSVSGSYNEQFF. The CDR3 bases are TGTGCCTGGAGTGTTTCCGGGTCGTACAATGAGCAGTTCTTC.

In this sample, this clone turned up a few times. The CDR3 DNA sequence: TGTGCCAGTAGTATCACAGGGACGAACACTGAAGCTTTCTTT. It yields the protein CASSITGTNTEAFF. The gene calls are TRBV19 and TRBJ1-1, with TRBD1 as a possible D gene (6 bases). The CDR3 contains 14 residues. Trimming left V 3 bases short and J 1 base short, with 9 bases between. CDR1 LNHDA and CDR2 SQIVND come from the germline V gene (reference sequence).

The chain couples TRBV27 to TRBJ1-2; 7 bases match TRBD1. The V gene's germline CDR1 is MNHEY and CDR2 SMNVEV (reference sequence). CDR3 length: 9 residues. The V and J ends lost 9 bases and 8 bases, in that order; junction bases with no gene match: 0. CDR3 bases: TGTGCCAGACAGGGGGGCTACACCTTC. Amino acids: CARQGGYTF.

This clone has just one count. The chain couples TRBV7-9 to TRBJ2-1; a weak D match, TRBD2 (7 bases). Germline V gene lookup returns CDR1 SEHNR and CDR2 FQNEAQ (reference sequence). V was clipped by 2 bases and J by 9 bases, with 11 bases between them. CDR3 length: 13 residues. CDR3 DNA: TGTGCCAGCAGCTTATGGGGGGGCACTGAGCAGTTCTTC. It specifies CASSLWGGTEQFF.

The CDR3 DNA is TGTGCCAGCAGAGACTACAGGGGTAATGAGCAGTTCTTC. It translates to CASRDYRGNEQFF. This chain uses TRBV6-5 with TRBJ2-1; 7 bases agree with TRBD1. Germline V gives CDR1 MNHEY, CDR2 SVGAGI. CDR3 size: 13 residues. V trimming: 6 bases; J trimming: 7 bases; junction bases outside the gene matches: 6.

The V call is TRBV5-1, the J call TRBJ2-3, with TRBD2 matching over 10 bases. There are 17 residues in the CDR3. Germline CDR1 reads SGHRS; CDR2 reads YFSETQ. Losses at the gene ends were 0 bases for V and 1 base for J; bases not matched to a gene: 5. CDR3 nucleotides: TGCGCCAGCAGCTTGGGTTCTAGCGGGGGCCGCACAGATACGCAGTATTTT. As protein: CASSLGSSGGRTDTQYF.

This chain connects TRBV27 to TRBJ2-7, with TRBD1 matching 9 bases. The trim removed 3 bases at V and 5 bases at J, leaving 2 bases unmatched. Germline V gene sequence: CDR1 MNHEY, CDR2 SMNVEV (reference sequence). The CDR3 totals 13 residues. CDR3 residues: CASSFNRGHEQYF. CDR3 in DNA: TGTGCCAGCAGTTTCAACAGGGGGCACGAGCAGTACTTC.

The chain links TRBV9 to TRBJ2-6, with TRBD1 as a possible D gene (6 bases). Trimming cost V 0 bases and J 0 bases, with 10 bases left between them. Looked up from germline, CDR1 is SGDLS and CDR2 is YYNGEE. The CDR3 has 17 amino acids. The CDR3 DNA follows: TGTGCCAGCAGCGTAGCGGACAGCGGCTCTGGGGCCAACGTCCTGACTTTC. It is translated as CASSVADSGSGANVLTF.

This chain joins TRBV11-3 and TRBJ2-5; D unclear. The germline CDR1 and CDR2 sequences are SGHNT and YENEEA. The CDR3 consists of 15 residues. Trimming pared 0 bases from V and 1 base from J, leaving 9 bases between. This CDR3 is CASSLEGGPQETQYF. For the CDR3, the DNA is TGTGCCAGCAGCTTAGAGGGTGGGCCCCAAGAGACCCAGTACTTC.

V gene TRBV7-9 combines with J gene TRBJ1-2; TRBD1 aligns across 7 bases. With 5 bases clipped from V and 2 bases from J, the junction kept 8 bases outside the gene matches. The CDR3 covers 15 residues. Looked up from germline, CDR1 is SEHNR and CDR2 is FQNEAQ (reference sequence). CDR3 in amino acids: CASSETPDRNYGYTF. For the CDR3, the DNA is TGTGCCAGCAGCGAGACCCCGGACAGGAACTATGGCTACACCTTC.

This rearrangement joins TRBV7-2 to TRBJ2-2; 7 nucleotides align to TRBD2. V lost 4 bases and J lost 8; bases outside the gene matches: 1. This CDR3 has 12 amino acids. CDR1 is SGHTA and CDR2 is FQGNSA in the germline V gene. CDR3 sequence: CASSSGGGELFF. CDR3 nucleotide sequence: TGTGCCAGCAGCTCGGGAGGAGGGGAGCTGTTTTTT.

The sample holds one count of this clone. The chain is built from TRBV5-1 and TRBJ1-3; TRBD1 aligns across 8 bases. This CDR3 has 17 residues. Germline V gene sequence: CDR1 SGHRS, CDR2 YFSETQ. V trimming: 4 bases; J trimming: 0 bases; junction bases outside the gene matches: 9. In DNA form, the CDR3 reads TGCGCCAGCAGCCCGCGGGACAGGTTGCACTCTGGAAACACCATATATTTT. This codes for CASSPRDRLHSGNTIYF.

The gene calls are TRBV10-3 and TRBJ1-2, with D hard to call. Trimming took 7 bases from V and 8 from J, leaving 20 bases between them. The CDR3 consists of 14 residues. Germline assignment: CDR1 ENHRY and CDR2 SYGVKD. The chain's CDR3 is CAITQGSLLSGYTF. The DNA of the CDR3 is TGTGCCATCACCCAAGGCAGCCTACTATCCGGCTACACCTTC.

V is TRBV30 and J is TRBJ1-1, with unresolved D. There are 14 residues in the CDR3. Looked up from germline, CDR1 is GTSNPN and CDR2 is SVGIG (reference sequence). With 3 bases removed from V and 6 bases from J, the gap between germline ends came to 17 bases. CDR3 amino acids: CAWSPPRIFAEAFF. CDR3 DNA sequence: TGTGCCTGGAGCCCTCCTAGGATATTCGCTGAAGCTTTCTTT.

The chain employs TRBV5-4 and TRBJ2-1, with 9 bases aligning to TRBD1. Germline V CDR1 and CDR2: SGHNT, YYREEE (reference sequence). V lost 3 bases to trimming and J lost 2 bases; unmatched junction nucleotides: 3. The CDR3 has 15 residues. CDR3 residues: CASSWGTGTYNEQFF. In nucleotides, the CDR3 is TGTGCCAGCAGCTGGGGGACAGGGACCTACAATGAGCAGTTCTTC.

The V call is TRBV5-6, the J call TRBJ1-3, with D unresolved. The V end lost 4 bases, the J end lost 0 bases, and 11 bases lay between the germline ends. This CDR3 comprises 15 residues. The V gene's germline CDR1 is SGHDT and CDR2 YYEEEE. The CDR3 DNA follows: TGTGCCAGCAGCCGACGACTACCCTCTGGAAACACCATATATTTT. It codes for CASSRRLPSGNTIYF. Supplemented by reference TRBV5-6 and TRBJ1-3, the full variable domain reads DAGVTQSPTHLIKTRGQQVTLRCSPKSGHDTVSWYQQALGQGPQFIFQYYEEEERQRGNFPDRFSGHQFPNYSSELNVNALLLGDSALYLCASSRRLPSGNTIYFGEGSWLTVV.

The J gene is TRBJ2-1, the V gene TRBV29-1; TRBD1 agrees at 8 bases. Looked up from germline, CDR1 is SQVTM and CDR2 is ANQGSEA. CDR3 length equals 12 residues. The V segment lost 6 bases and the J segment 9 bases; nucleotides outside the gene matches: 7. The CDR3 nucleotides read TGCAGCGTCCGGACAGGGACCTTTGAGCAGTTCTTC. It yields the protein CSVRTGTFEQFF.

This chain connects TRBV2 to TRBJ1-1, with TRBD1 as a possible D gene (5 bases). V was cut by 11 bases and J by 6 bases, with 16 bases left in between. CDR3 length: 12 residues. From germline, CDR1 is SNHLY and CDR2 FYNNEI. The CDR3 DNA reads TGTGCCGGCGGTTACAGGCTCCCTGAAGCTTTCTTT. Protein product: CAGGYRLPEAFF. The complete variable domain, with remaining parts taken from reference TRBV2 and TRBJ1-1, reads EPEVTQTPSHQVTQMGQEVILRCVPISNHLYFYWYRQILGQKVEFLVSFYNNEISEKSEIFDDQFSVERPDGSNFTLKIRSTKLEDSAMYFCAGGYRLPEAFFGQGTRLTVV.

The CDR3 region is CASSLEYSNEKLFF. The CDR3 nucleotides are TGCGCCAGCAGCTTGGAATACTCCAATGAAAAACTGTTTTTT. The chain joins TRBV5-1 to TRBJ1-4; no definite D call. There are 14 residues in the CDR3. The V gene lost 0 bases and the J gene lost 5 bases, with 8 bases spanning the gap. Germline CDR1 reads SGHRS; CDR2 reads YFSETQ.

This rearrangement joins TRBV27 to TRBJ1-1, with D hard to call. The ends were cut back, 9 bases at V and 4 bases at J, with 18 bases in the middle. The germline V gene has CDR1 MNHEY and CDR2 SMNVEV (reference sequence). This CDR3 contains 14 residues. The CDR3 loop reads CASAVVRSGTEAFF. CDR3 bases: TGTGCCAGTGCGGTGGTGAGATCGGGCACTGAAGCTTTCTTT.

For the CDR3, the DNA is TGCGCCACAGCCCAGCAGGGGGCGAACGAGCAGTACTTC. Amino acid sequence: CATAQQGANEQYF. The chain has TRBV10-2 and TRBJ2-7, with 8 bases lining up with TRBD1. V trimming: 10 bases; J trimming: 5 bases; junction bases outside the gene matches: 10. This CDR3 region has 13 residues. Per germline, CDR1 WSHSY and CDR2 SAAADI.

The chain uses TRBV5-1 and TRBJ2-2; 13 bases are shared with TRBD2. CDR1 and CDR2 (germline): SGHRS, YFSETQ. CDR3 size: 16 residues. V dropped 4 bases and J dropped 5; count of bases not matched to a gene: 5. Here the CDR3 DNA reads TGCGCCAGCAGCCCCCCGGGACTAGCGGGGACCGGGGAGCTGTTTTTT. Translated: CASSPPGLAGTGELFF. The full variable domain, rest sourced from reference TRBV5-1 and TRBJ2-2, is KAGVTQTPRYLIKTRGQQVTLSCSPISGHRSVSWYQQTPGQGLQFLFEYFSETQRNKGNFPGRFSGRQFSNSRSEMNVSTLELGDSALYLCASSPPGLAGTGELFFGEGSRLTVL.

J is TRBJ1-2 and V is TRBV6-6; D ambiguous. CDR3 size: 13 residues. Looked up from germline, CDR1 is MNHNY and CDR2 is SVGAGI (reference sequence). V was pared by 9 bases and J by 5 bases, with 16 bases between. The CDR3 loop reads CASQVAGGYGYTF. CDR3 nucleotide sequence: TGTGCCAGTCAGGTGGCCGGTGGGTATGGCTACACCTTC.

This clone was seen only a few times. The chain joins TRBV4-3 to TRBJ2-3; 8 bases are shared with TRBD2. Trimming removed 4 bases from V and 9 bases from J; junction bases left unmatched: 9. CDR3 size: 14 residues. From germline, CDR1 is LGHNA and CDR2 YSLEER. The CDR3 region is CASSPTSRGGTQYF. The CDR3 DNA reads TGCGCCAGCAGCCCCACGTCACGGGGGGGGACGCAGTATTTT.

The chain is built from TRBV5-5 and TRBJ2-2, with 8 bases lining up with TRBD1. The V gene's germline CDR1 is SGHKS and CDR2 YYEKEE (reference sequence). The CDR3 covers 14 residues. The V segment lost 5 bases and the J segment 4 bases; nucleotides outside the gene matches: 4. The CDR3, as DNA: TGTGCCAGCAGGTTTGGACAGGGCACCGGGGAGCTGTTTTTT. Amino acids: CASRFGQGTGELFF.

This sequence joins TRBV9 and TRBJ2-2, with 8 bases aligning to TRBD2. CDR3 size: 16 residues. Germline values: CDR1 SGDLS, CDR2 YYNGEE. The trim removed 0 bases at V and 1 base at J, leaving 2 bases unmatched. Here the CDR3 DNA reads TGTGCCAGCAGCGTAGTGGCGGGGGGGAACACCGGGGAGCTGTTTTTT. Translation: CASSVVAGGNTGELFF.

The chain employs TRBV30 and TRBJ1-2; unclear D gene. The CDR3 is made up of 11 amino acids. Trimming removed 8 bases from V and 2 bases from J, with 9 bases in between. The V gene's germline CDR1 is GTSNPN and CDR2 SVGIG (reference sequence). This CDR3 is CARSLNYGYTF. The CDR3 coding sequence is TGTGCCCGGTCGCTGAACTATGGCTACACCTTC. Using reference TRBV30 and TRBJ1-2 for the parts outside the CDR3, the full variable domain is SQTIHQWPATLVQPVGSPLSLECTVEGTSNPNLYWYRQAAGRGLQLLFYSVGIGQISSEVPQNLSASRPQDRQFILSSKKLLLSDSGFYLCARSLNYGYTFGSGTRLTVV.

The V call is TRBV14, the J call TRBJ1-2, with D tentatively TRBD1 (6 bases). The V and J ends lost 1 base and 5 bases respectively, with 17 bases between them. The V gene's germline CDR1 is SGHDN and CDR2 FVKESK. The CDR3 totals 16 residues. The CDR3 DNA reads as TGTGCCAGCAGCCAAGGCCCGGGACACCACCCATATGGCTACACCTTC. Protein: CASSQGPGHHPYGYTF.

This clone was seen only a few times. The chain is built from TRBV2 and TRBJ2-1, with a tentative D call TRBD2 (5 bases). Per germline, CDR1 SNHLY and CDR2 FYNNEI. Trimming left V 5 bases short and J 7 bases short, with 12 bases between. This CDR3 region has 13 residues. CDR3 protein: CASSPDSANEQFF. CDR3 bases: TGTGCCAGCAGTCCCGATAGCGCGAATGAGCAGTTCTTC.